A single sample is the source of the 11 T cell receptor beta chains below, sequenced in a study of blood T cell repertoires in COVID-19. Generated by immunoSEQ multiplex PCR, the TCRdb table keeps only in-frame clones and is missing some. The sample has about 430,000 clones, approximately 90% seen once; the top ten hold around 0.91%. The sample consisted of PBMCs or T cells enriched from blood (not recorded which). The receptors come from a woman aged 25-40 years with acute COVID-19.

The chain links TRBV7-3 to TRBJ1-4, with D possibly being TRBD1 (5 bases). The CDR3 spans 13 residues. Germline V gene lookup returns CDR1 SGHTA and CDR2 FQGTGA. The germline V and J ends were trimmed by 8 bases and 7 bases, with 14 bases remaining between them. CDR3 in DNA: TGTGCCAGCTCCGGGGGATTCGGTGAAAAACTGTTTTTT. Protein sequence: CASSGGFGEKLFF.

The chain is built from TRBV29-1 and TRBJ1-2; D remains ambiguous. The germline V gene encodes CDR1 SQVTM and CDR2 ANQGSEA. There are 12 residues in the CDR3. V lost 5 bases to trimming and J lost 4 bases, with 11 bases between them. The CDR3 nucleotides are TGCAGCGTTTTTGGGCACCCCTATGGCTACACCTTC. Protein product: CSVFGHPYGYTF.

The V call is TRBV6-6, the J call TRBJ1-3, with TRBD1 identical over 8 bases. V gave up 5 bases and J gave up 0 bases; unmatched junction bases: 9. Germline V gene lookup returns CDR1 MNHNY and CDR2 SVGAGI (reference sequence). This CDR3 contains 17 residues. The CDR3: CASSLSGTGVSGNTIYF. CDR3 DNA: TGTGCCAGCAGTCTATCCGGGACAGGCGTCTCTGGAAACACCATATATTTT.

Only a few counts were recorded for this clone. The chain links TRBV5-6 to TRBJ2-2; D possibly corresponds to TRBD1 (6 bases). Trimming cost V 0 bases and J 6 bases, with 9 bases left between them. CDR1 and CDR2 from the germline V gene are SGHDT and YYEEEE. The CDR3 spans 14 residues. CDR3 residues: CASSLGQVAGELFF. In DNA, the CDR3 is TGTGCCAGCAGCTTGGGACAGGTGGCCGGGGAGCTGTTTTTT.

This clone appeared a single time. V and J are TRBV12-3 or TRBV12-4 and TRBJ2-4; D gene ambiguous. Deletions cut 6 bases from V and 2 bases from J, with 8 bases between. The CDR3 covers 13 residues. The DNA for the CDR3 is TGTGCCAGCAGCGACACCTCCAAAAACATTCAGTACTTC. It translates to CASSDTSKNIQYF.

The table lists this clone with many counts. The gene calls are TRBV6-5 and TRBJ2-7; 7 nucleotides match TRBD1. Germline CDR1 reads MNHEY; CDR2 reads SVGAGI. V gave up 7 bases and J gave up 3 bases; unmatched junction bases: 6. This CDR3 has 13 amino acids. This chain's CDR3 is CASTGTEHYEQYF. CDR3 DNA: TGTGCCAGCACCGGGACAGAACACTACGAGCAGTACTTC.

The chain is built from TRBV5-1 and TRBJ1-4; D possibly corresponds to TRBD1 (5 bases). Trimming took 0 bases from V and 0 from J, leaving 24 bases between them. The CDR3 has 21 amino acids. From germline, CDR1 is SGHRS and CDR2 YFSETQ. CDR3 sequence: CASSLASIGGSGLPTNEKLFF. For the CDR3, the DNA is TGCGCCAGCAGCTTGGCCAGTATCGGGGGGTCGGGGCTCCCAACTAATGAAAAACTGTTTTTT.

This chain connects TRBV7-2 to TRBJ1-2, with D maybe TRBD1 (6 bases). Trimming pared 6 bases from V and 6 bases from J, leaving 20 bases between. This CDR3 has 15 amino acids. CDR1 and CDR2 from the germline V gene are SGHTA and FQGNSA. The CDR3 protein is CASSPQGSNRHGYTF. CDR3 DNA sequence: TGTGCCAGCAGTCCCCAGGGGAGTAATCGGCATGGCTACACCTTC.

This chain connects TRBV4-1 to TRBJ2-7; 9 nucleotides agree with TRBD2. Germline lookup yields CDR1 MGHRA and CDR2 YSYEKL. The V and J ends lost 4 bases and 1 base, in that order; junction bases with no gene match: 14. CDR3 length: 18 amino acids. The CDR3 spells CASSPWGAGGVGSYEQYF. CDR3 nucleotides: TGCGCCAGCAGCCCATGGGGAGCGGGGGGCGTTGGTTCCTACGAGCAGTACTTC.

The CDR3 nucleotides are TGCAGCGCCGAGGGACAGCTCCAGCCCGGGGAGCTGTTTTTT. This gives the protein CSAEGQLQPGELFF. The chain couples TRBV29-1 to TRBJ2-2; 7 positions match TRBD1. The CDR3 loop spans 14 amino acids. From germline, CDR1 is SQVTM and CDR2 ANQGSEA. V lost 7 bases to trimming and J lost 6 bases; unmatched junction nucleotides: 11.

The chain joins TRBV6-2 or TRBV6-3 to TRBJ2-1, with D perhaps assigned TRBD1 or TRBD2 (7 bases each). V lost 6 bases and J lost 6, with 18 bases in between. The germline V gene encodes CDR1 MNHEY and CDR2 SVGEGT. This CDR3 comprises 15 residues. Written as DNA, the CDR3 is TGTGCCAGCAGCCCAGGGGGAGGGGGGTTCAATGAGCAGTTCTTC. Amino acid sequence: CASSPGGGGFNEQFF.